Listed below are T cell receptor beta chains from one sample, sequenced in a study of Ad26.COV2.S vaccination and SARS-CoV-2 variants. The protocol was immunoSEQ multiplex PCR, while the TCRdb copy is restricted to in-frame clones and leaves out a portion. This table has around 450,000 clones, roughly nine tenths appearing once. Material: peripheral blood, obtained in a trial of Ad26.COV2.S vaccine versus placebo. These receptors were taken from a person aged 18-65 years who received the Ad26.COV2.S COVID-19 vaccine or a placebo. The CDR3 runs from the conserved cysteine through the conserved F or W. D genes are given only for firm matches. Size tells how often a clone was seen (once, few, many) or the class of an expanded clone, and some rows leave it out.

cdr3_length j_call clone_size d_call v_call cdr3_nt cdr3_aa
12 TRBJ2-7 . . TRBV3-1/TRBV3-2 TGTGCCAGCAGCTCCCGGGAAGCCGAGCAGTACTTC CASSSREAEQYF
14 TRBJ2-7 . . TRBV18 TGTGCCAGCTCACCACGAGGAGGGGTGGACGAGCAGTACTTC CASSPRGGVDEQYF
15 TRBJ2-6 . . TRBV19 TGTGCCAGTAGTAACGACGGGTCTGGGGCCAACGTCCTGACTTTC CASSNDGSGANVLTF
12 TRBJ2-3 . . TRBV5-4 TGTGCCAGCAGCTTGTATGCCGATACGCAGTATTTT CASSLYADTQYF
14 TRBJ2-7 . . TRBV28 TGTGCCAGCAGCTCTACACTAGTATCCTACGAGCAGTACTTC CASSSTLVSYEQYF
16 TRBJ2-7 . TRBD2 TRBV28 TGTGCCAGCAGTACCGGGGGGGGTATTCGACGTGGCGAGCAGTACTTC CASSTGGGIRRGEQYF
15 TRBJ2-7 . . TRBV28 TGTGCCAGCAGTCTGGCGGGGACAGTATTCTACGAGCAGTACTTC CASSLAGTVFYEQYF
15 TRBJ1-2 once . TRBV9 TGTGCCAGCAGCGAGGGGGGCGGCCCTATGCGGGGCTACACCTTC CASSEGGGPMRGYTF
15 TRBJ2-5 . TRBD1 TRBV15 TGTGCCACCAGCAGAGCCTGGACAGGGGCAGAGACCCAGTACTTC CATSRAWTGAETQYF
15 TRBJ1-5 . TRBD1 TRBV28 TGTGCCAGCAGCTCCACCGGGACAGGGTTTCAGCCCCAGCATTTT CASSSTGTGFQPQHF
15 TRBJ1-4 few TRBD1 TRBV6-1 TGTGCCAGCAGTGAACAGGGGGCGGCTAATGAAAAACTGTTTTTT CASSEQGAANEKLFF
14 TRBJ1-2 . TRBD1 TRBV3-1/TRBV3-2 TGTGCCAGCAGCCTTAGACAGGGGCATAGTGGCTACACCTTC CASSLRQGHSGYTF
11 TRBJ2-7 . . TRBV28 TGTGCCAGCGGACCAACGTACGAGCAGTACTTC CASGPTYEQYF
18 TRBJ2-3 . TRBD1 TRBV11-3 TGTGCCAGCAGCTCACCGGGACAGGGGACACCTAGCACAGATACGCAGTATTTT CASSSPGQGTPSTDTQYF
17 TRBJ1-2 . TRBD1 TRBV7-2 TGTGCCAGCAGCTTAGAGCCCCCCGGGACAGACGCTTCTGGCTACACCTTC CASSLEPPGTDASGYTF